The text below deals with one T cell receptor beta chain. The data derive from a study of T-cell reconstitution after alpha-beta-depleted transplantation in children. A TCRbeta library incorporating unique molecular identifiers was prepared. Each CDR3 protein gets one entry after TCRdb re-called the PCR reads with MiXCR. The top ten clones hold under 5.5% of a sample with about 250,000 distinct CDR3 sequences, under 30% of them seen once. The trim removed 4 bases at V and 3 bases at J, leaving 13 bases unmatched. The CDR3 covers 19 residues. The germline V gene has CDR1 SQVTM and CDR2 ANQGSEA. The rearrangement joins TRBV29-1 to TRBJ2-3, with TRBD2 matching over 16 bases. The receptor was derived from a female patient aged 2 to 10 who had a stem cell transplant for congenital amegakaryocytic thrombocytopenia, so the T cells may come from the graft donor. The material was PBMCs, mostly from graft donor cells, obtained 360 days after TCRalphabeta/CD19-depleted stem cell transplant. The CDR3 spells CSVVGSGTSGRAWTDTQYF. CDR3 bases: TGCAGCGTTGTGGGATCCGGGACTAGCGGGAGGGCCTGGACAGATACGCAGTATTTT.